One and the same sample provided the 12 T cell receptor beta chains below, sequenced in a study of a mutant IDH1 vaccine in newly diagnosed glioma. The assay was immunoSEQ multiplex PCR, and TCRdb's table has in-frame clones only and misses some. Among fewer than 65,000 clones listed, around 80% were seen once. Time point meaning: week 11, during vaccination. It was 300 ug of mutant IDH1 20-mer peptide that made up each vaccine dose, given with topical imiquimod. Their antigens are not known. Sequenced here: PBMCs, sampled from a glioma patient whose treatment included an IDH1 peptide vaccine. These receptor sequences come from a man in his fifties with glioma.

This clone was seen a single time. DNA for the CDR3: TGCAGTGCTAGTGACACTGAAGCTTTCTTT. Its protein is CSASDTEAFF. The rearrangement uses TRBV20-1 and TRBJ1-1; no clear D gene. Trimming pared 3 bases from V and 3 bases from J, leaving 2 bases between. CDR1 and CDR2 from the germline V gene are DFQATT and SNEGSKA (reference sequence). This CDR3 has 10 amino acids.

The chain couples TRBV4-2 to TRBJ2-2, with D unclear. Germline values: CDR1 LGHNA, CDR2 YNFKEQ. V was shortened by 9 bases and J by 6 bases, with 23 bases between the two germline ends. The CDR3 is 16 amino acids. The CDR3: CASKAGGDLESGELFF. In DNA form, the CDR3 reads TGTGCCAGTAAGGCTGGCGGAGACCTTGAGTCCGGGGAGCTGTTTTTT.

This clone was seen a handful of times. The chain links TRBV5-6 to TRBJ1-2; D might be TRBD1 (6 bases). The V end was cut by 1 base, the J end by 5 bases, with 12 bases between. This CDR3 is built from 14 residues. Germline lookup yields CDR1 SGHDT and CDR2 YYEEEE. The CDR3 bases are TGTGCCAGCAGCTTGTATAGGACAGTTTATGGCTACACCTTC. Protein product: CASSLYRTVYGYTF.

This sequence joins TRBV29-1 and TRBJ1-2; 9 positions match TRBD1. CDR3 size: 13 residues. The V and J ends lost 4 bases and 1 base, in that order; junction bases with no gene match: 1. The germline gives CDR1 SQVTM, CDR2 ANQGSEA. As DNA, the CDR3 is TGCAGCGTTGGGGGACAGGGTAACTATGGCTACACCTTC. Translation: CSVGGQGNYGYTF.

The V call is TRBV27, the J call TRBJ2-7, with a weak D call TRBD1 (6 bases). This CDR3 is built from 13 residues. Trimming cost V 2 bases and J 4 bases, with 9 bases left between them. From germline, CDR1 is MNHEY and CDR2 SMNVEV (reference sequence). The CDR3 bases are TGTGCCAGCAGTTTAATTCAGGGGTACGAGCAGTACTTC. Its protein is CASSLIQGYEQYF.

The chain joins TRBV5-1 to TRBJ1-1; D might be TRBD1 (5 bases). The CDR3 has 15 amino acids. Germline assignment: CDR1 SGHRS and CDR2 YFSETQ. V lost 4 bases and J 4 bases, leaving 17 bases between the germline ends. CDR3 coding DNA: TGCGCCAGCAGCGTTTGGGGCCAAGAGGGCACTGAAGCTTTCTTT. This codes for CASSVWGQEGTEAFF. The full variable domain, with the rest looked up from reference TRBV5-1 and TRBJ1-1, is KAGVTQTPRYLIKTRGQQVTLSCSPISGHRSVSWYQQTPGQGLQFLFEYFSETQRNKGNFPGRFSGRQFSNSRSEMNVSTLELGDSALYLCASSVWGQEGTEAFFGQGTRLTVV.

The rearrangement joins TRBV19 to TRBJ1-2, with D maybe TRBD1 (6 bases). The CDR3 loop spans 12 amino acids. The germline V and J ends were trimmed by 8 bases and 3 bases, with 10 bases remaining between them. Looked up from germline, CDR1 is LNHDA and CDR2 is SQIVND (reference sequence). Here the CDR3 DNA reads TGTGCCAGTCACCCAGGGGACTATGGCTACACCTTC. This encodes CASHPGDYGYTF.

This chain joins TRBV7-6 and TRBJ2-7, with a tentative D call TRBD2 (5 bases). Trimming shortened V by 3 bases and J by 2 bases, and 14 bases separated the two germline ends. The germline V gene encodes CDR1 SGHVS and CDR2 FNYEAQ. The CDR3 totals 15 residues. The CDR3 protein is CASSFSRETAYEQYF. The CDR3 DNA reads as TGTGCCAGCAGCTTCAGCCGGGAAACGGCCTACGAGCAGTACTTC.

CDR3 region: CSVVFRGKGTGELFF. CDR3 sequence (DNA): TGCAGCGTTGTGTTCAGGGGAAAGGGCACCGGGGAGCTGTTTTTT. This rearrangement joins TRBV29-1 to TRBJ2-2, with TRBD1 as a possible D gene (6 bases). Germline V gene lookup returns CDR1 SQVTM and CDR2 ANQGSEA. V was trimmed by 4 bases and J by 4 bases, leaving 16 bases between them. This CDR3 comprises 15 residues.

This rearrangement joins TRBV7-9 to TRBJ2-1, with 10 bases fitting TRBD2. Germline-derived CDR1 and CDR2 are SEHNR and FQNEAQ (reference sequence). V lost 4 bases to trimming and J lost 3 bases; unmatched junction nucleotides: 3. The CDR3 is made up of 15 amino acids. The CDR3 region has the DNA TGTGCCAGCAGCTACTTAGCGGGGGGCTACAATGAGCAGTTCTTC. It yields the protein CASSYLAGGYNEQFF.

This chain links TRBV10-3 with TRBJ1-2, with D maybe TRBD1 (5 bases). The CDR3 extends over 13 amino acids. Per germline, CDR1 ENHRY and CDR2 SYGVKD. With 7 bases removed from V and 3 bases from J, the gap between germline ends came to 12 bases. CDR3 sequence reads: CAITGRGDYGYTF. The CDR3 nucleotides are TGTGCCATCACCGGTCGGGGGGACTATGGCTACACCTTC.

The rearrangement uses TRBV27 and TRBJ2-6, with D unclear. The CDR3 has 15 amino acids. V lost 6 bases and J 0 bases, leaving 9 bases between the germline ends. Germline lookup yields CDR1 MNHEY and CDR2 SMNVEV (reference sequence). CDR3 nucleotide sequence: TGTGCCAGCAGCCCCATACACTCTGGGGCCAACGTCCTGACTTTC. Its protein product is CASSPIHSGANVLTF.